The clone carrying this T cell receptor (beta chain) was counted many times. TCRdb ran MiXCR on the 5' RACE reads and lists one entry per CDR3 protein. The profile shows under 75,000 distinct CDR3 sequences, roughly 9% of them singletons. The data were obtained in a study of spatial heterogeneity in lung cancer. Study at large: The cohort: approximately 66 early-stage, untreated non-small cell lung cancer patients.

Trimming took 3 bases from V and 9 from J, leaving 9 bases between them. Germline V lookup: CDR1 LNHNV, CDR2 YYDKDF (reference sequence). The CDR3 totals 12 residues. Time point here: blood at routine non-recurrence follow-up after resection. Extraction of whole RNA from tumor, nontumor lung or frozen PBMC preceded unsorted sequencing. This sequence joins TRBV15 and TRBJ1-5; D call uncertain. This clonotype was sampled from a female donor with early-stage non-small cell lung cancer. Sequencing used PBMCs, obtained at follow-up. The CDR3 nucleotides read TGTGCCACCAGCAGTCCCCCCCGGCCCCAGCATTTT. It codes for CATSSPPRPQHF.